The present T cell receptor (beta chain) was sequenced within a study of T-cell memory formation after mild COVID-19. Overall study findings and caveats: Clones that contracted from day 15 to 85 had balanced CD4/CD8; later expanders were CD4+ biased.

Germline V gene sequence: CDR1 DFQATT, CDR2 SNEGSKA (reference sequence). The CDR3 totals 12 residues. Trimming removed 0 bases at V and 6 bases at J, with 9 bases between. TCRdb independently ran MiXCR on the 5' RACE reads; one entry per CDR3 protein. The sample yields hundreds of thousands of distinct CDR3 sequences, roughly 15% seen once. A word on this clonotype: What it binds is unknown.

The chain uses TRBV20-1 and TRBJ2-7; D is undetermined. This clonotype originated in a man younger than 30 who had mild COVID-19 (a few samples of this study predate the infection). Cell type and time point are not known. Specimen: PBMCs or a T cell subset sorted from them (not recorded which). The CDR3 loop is CSARDLVSEQYF. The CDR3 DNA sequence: TGCAGTGCTAGAGATTTAGTAAGCGAGCAGTACTTC.